A single sample is the source of the 27 T cell receptor beta chains below, sequenced in a study of shared clonotypes between healthy human individuals. Sequencing was performed with immunoSEQ multiplex PCR; in TCRdb, only in-frame clones are kept and a portion is missing. The sample carries under 150,000 clones, under 70% recorded once. The sequenced sample consisted of memory CD8+ T cells sorted from blood. The subset here: CD45RO+ cells pooled with CCR7-negative TemRA cells. These receptors came from a woman under 40 in good health.

The chain employs TRBV4-1 and TRBJ2-5, with a weak D call TRBD2 (6 bases). In germline, CDR1 is MGHRA, CDR2 YSYEKL. The germline V and J ends were trimmed by 3 bases and 5 bases, with 10 bases remaining between them. This CDR3 region has 13 residues. The CDR3 coding sequence is TGCGCCAGCAGCCACGGGGGTTTTGAGACCCAGTACTTC. It encodes CASSHGGFETQYF.

This chain connects TRBV5-1 to TRBJ2-5; 11 nucleotides match TRBD2. V dropped 1 base and J dropped 5; count of bases not matched to a gene: 4. Germline V gene data show CDR1 as SGHRS and CDR2 as YFSETQ. This CDR3 contains 15 residues. The CDR3 coding sequence is TGCGCCAGCAGCTTGTCATTAGCGGGAGGGGAGACCCAGTACTTC. Translated, it gives CASSLSLAGGETQYF.

This clone was seen only a few times. The chain employs TRBV6-5 and TRBJ2-5; 11 positions match TRBD2. This CDR3 contains 13 residues. Germline V gives CDR1 MNHEY, CDR2 SVGAGI. V lost 6 bases to trimming and J lost 4 bases; unmatched junction nucleotides: 1. CDR3 region: CASSGTSGETQYF. CDR3 nucleotide sequence: TGTGCCAGCAGCGGGACTAGCGGAGAGACCCAGTACTTC.

J is TRBJ1-1 and V is TRBV27; D not resolved. V was clipped by 4 bases and J by 0 bases, with 6 bases between them. Germline V lookup: CDR1 MNHEY, CDR2 SMNVEV (reference sequence). The CDR3 covers 13 residues. This chain's CDR3 is CASSYKVNTEAFF. The CDR3 region has the DNA TGTGCCAGCAGTTACAAGGTGAACACTGAAGCTTTCTTT.

This chain joins TRBV25-1 and TRBJ2-7, with a tentative D call TRBD1 (6 bases). This CDR3 comprises 14 residues. Germline V gene data show CDR1 as MGHDK and CDR2 as SYGVNS. V lost 6 bases and J 4 bases, leaving 16 bases between the germline ends. The chain's CDR3 is CASRGDRNFYEQYF. Here the CDR3 DNA reads TGTGCCAGCAGGGGAGACAGGAACTTTTACGAGCAGTACTTC.

The genes are TRBV7-9 and TRBJ2-5; D is perhaps TRBD1 (5 bases). V was pared by 5 bases and J by 11 bases, with 12 bases between. Per germline, CDR1 SEHNR and CDR2 FQNEAQ (reference sequence). CDR3 length: 11 amino acids. As DNA, the CDR3 is TGTGCCAGCAGCACGACAGAGGAGCAGTACTTC. The encoded protein is CASSTTEEQYF.

This clone was counted once. V and J are TRBV5-6 and TRBJ1-1; D is possibly TRBD1 (5 bases). CDR1 is SGHDT and CDR2 is YYEEEE in the germline V gene. The germline V and J ends were trimmed by 3 bases and 3 bases, with 9 bases remaining between them. The CDR3 loop spans 13 amino acids. In nucleotides, the CDR3 is TGTGCCAGCAGCTCTGGGGGGTACACTGAAGCTTTCTTT. This translates into CASSSGGYTEAFF.

In this sample, this clone turned up a few times. This chain uses TRBV7-9 with TRBJ1-5; TRBD1 agrees at 7 bases. Germline values: CDR1 SEHNR, CDR2 FQNEAQ (reference sequence). This CDR3 comprises 14 residues. V shed 4 bases and J 4 bases; nucleotides not matched to a gene: 4. CDR3 sequence (DNA): TGTGCCAGCAGCTCAGGGGGGACAAATCAGCCCCAGCATTTT. It codes for CASSSGGTNQPQHF.

This clone was counted a few times. The chain carries TRBV27 and TRBJ2-5, with no clear D. The J call could be wrong; TRBJ2-7 is a better fit for the DNA end. Looked up from germline, CDR1 is MNHEY and CDR2 is SMNVEV (reference sequence). The CDR3 length is 15 residues. The DNA for the CDR3 is TGTGCCAGCAGTCGGGCACAAGGACCAACCTACGAGCAGTACTTC. Its translation: CASSRAQGPTYEQYF.

This clone was recorded many times. The chain joins TRBV5-1 to TRBJ2-2; 11 nucleotides agree with TRBD2. CDR1 and CDR2 from the germline V gene are SGHRS and YFSETQ. Trimming removed 1 base from V and 8 bases from J; junction bases left unmatched: 10. The CDR3 runs to 17 residues. The CDR3 nucleotides are TGCGCCAGCAGCTTGTATCGCGGTCTAGCGGGAGGAGGGGAGCTGTTTTTT. Translated: CASSLYRGLAGGGELFF.

This clone has a handful of counts. This chain connects TRBV10-2 to TRBJ2-2; D tentatively fits TRBD1 or TRBD2 (5 bases each). V lost 9 bases and J lost 2, with 10 bases in between. The CDR3 is 13 amino acids. From germline, CDR1 is WSHSY and CDR2 SAAADI. CDR3 protein: CASRDDNTGELFF. CDR3 nucleotides: TGCGCCAGTAGGGACGATAACACCGGGGAGCTGTTTTTT.

In regard to this clone: A far larger clone is one base from this, pointing to a likely read error. The CDR3 here is CASYSSSYEQYF. CDR3 DNA: TGTGCCAGCTACTCCAGCTCCTACGAGCAGTACTTC. The chain employs TRBV2 and TRBJ2-5; D call uncertain. The last part of the DNA fits TRBJ2-7 better; the J call may be wrong. The CDR3 totals 12 residues. Germline-derived CDR1 and CDR2 are SNHLY and FYNNEI.

The rearrangement links TRBV6-1 to TRBJ1-4; 7 bases match TRBD1. The V and J ends lost 8 bases and 10 bases, in that order; junction bases with no gene match: 13. The germline V gene has CDR1 MNHNS and CDR2 SASEGT. This CDR3 region has 14 residues. The CDR3 region is CASEEGQWLGKLFF. As DNA, the CDR3 is TGTGCCAGCGAGGAGGGACAGTGGCTTGGAAAACTGTTTTTT.

V gene TRBV28 combines with J gene TRBJ1-1, with D unresolved. The CDR3 contains 16 residues. The V end lost 6 bases, the J end lost 1 base, and 18 bases lay between the germline ends. Per germline, CDR1 MDHEN and CDR2 SYDVKM. The CDR3 region is CASRNVLARPNTEAFF. The CDR3 DNA reads TGTGCCAGCAGAAATGTTTTGGCCAGGCCGAACACTGAAGCTTTCTTT.

V and J are TRBV4-1 and TRBJ1-3; D not resolved. Trimming shortened V by 1 base and J by 0 bases, and 13 bases separated the two germline ends. The CDR3 runs 17 residues. Germline V lookup: CDR1 MGHRA, CDR2 YSYEKL. This chain's CDR3 is CASSQVSDPSSGNTIYF. CDR3 DNA sequence: TGCGCCAGCAGCCAAGTTAGTGATCCGTCCTCTGGAAACACCATATATTTT.

A note on this clone: Additional DNA sequences in this sample encode the identical CDR3. The DNA of the CDR3 is TGTGCCAGCAGCGTAGCTGGGGGAAACACTGAAGCTTTCTTT. It specifies CASSVAGGNTEAFF. The rearrangement uses TRBV9 and TRBJ1-1, with a tentative D call TRBD1 (5 bases). Germline lookup yields CDR1 SGDLS and CDR2 YYNGEE. Deletions cut 0 bases from V and 2 bases from J, with 8 bases between. The CDR3 runs 14 residues.

This clone was counted only a few times. The chain combines TRBV6-1 with TRBJ1-4; 8 positions agree with TRBD1. Germline V gene data show CDR1 as MNHNS and CDR2 as SASEGT. The CDR3 is 15 residues long. The V gene end was trimmed by 7 bases and the J gene end by 5 bases; junction bases not matched to a gene: 9. The CDR3 reads CASKQTGALNEKLFF. The DNA of the CDR3 is TGTGCCAGCAAGCAGACAGGGGCCCTGAATGAAAAACTGTTTTTT.

This clone was recorded at least ten times. The V call is TRBV9, the J call TRBJ2-7, with a tentative D call TRBD1 (6 bases). CDR1 and CDR2 (germline): SGDLS, YYNGEE. V was cut by 4 bases and J by 5 bases, with 16 bases left in between. This CDR3 is built from 14 residues. The DNA for the CDR3 is TGTGCCAGCAGCCCCTCTGACAGGTCCCACGAGCAGTACTTC. Translated: CASSPSDRSHEQYF.

This rearrangement joins TRBV6-5 to TRBJ2-7; D remains ambiguous. This CDR3 region has 13 residues. Trimming removed 2 bases at V and 1 base at J, with 6 bases between. Germline V gene lookup returns CDR1 MNHEY and CDR2 SVGAGI. CDR3 region: CASSYRVSYEQYF. DNA for the CDR3: TGTGCCAGCAGTTACAGGGTATCCTACGAGCAGTACTTC.

This chain links TRBV9 with TRBJ2-5, with D perhaps matching TRBD2 (5 bases). In germline, CDR1 is SGDLS, CDR2 YYNGEE. V was cut by 0 bases and J by 3 bases, with 21 bases left in between. The CDR3 is 18 residues long. CDR3 loop: CASSVGMDLVGNKETQYF. CDR3 in DNA: TGTGCCAGCAGCGTAGGAATGGACTTGGTTGGAAATAAAGAGACCCAGTACTTC.

The table lists this clone with a few counts. This chain uses TRBV4-1 with TRBJ1-2, with D tentatively TRBD1 (6 bases). V was pared by 0 bases and J by 3 bases, with 11 bases between. CDR3 length equals 15 residues. In germline, CDR1 is MGHRA, CDR2 YSYEKL. This chain's CDR3 is CASSQDAGHYYGYTF. DNA of the CDR3: TGCGCCAGCAGCCAAGATGCGGGACATTACTATGGCTACACCTTC.

The chain is built from TRBV10-2 and TRBJ2-7; TRBD1 matches at 7 bases. The CDR3 sequence is 17 residues long. V was clipped by 6 bases and J by 2 bases; unmatched bases: 16. Germline V gene data show CDR1 as WSHSY and CDR2 as SAAADI. CDR3 amino acids: CASRNTAKGAGAYEQYF. The CDR3 coding sequence is TGCGCCAGCAGAAATACCGCAAAGGGGGCAGGGGCCTACGAGCAGTACTTC.

The chain links TRBV7-3 to TRBJ2-2; D call uncertain. V was trimmed by 4 bases and J by 2 bases, leaving 8 bases between them. Germline V gives CDR1 SGHTA, CDR2 FQGTGA. The CDR3 contains 14 residues. The CDR3: CASSSIGNTGELFF. CDR3 nucleotides: TGTGCCAGCAGCTCCATAGGAAACACCGGGGAGCTGTTTTTT.

In this sample, this clone turned up a few times. The gene calls are TRBV4-1 and TRBJ1-4; TRBD1 agrees at 7 bases. CDR1 is MGHRA and CDR2 is YSYEKL in the germline V gene. The J segment lost 7 bases and the V segment lost 0 bases, leaving 8 bases of the junction unmatched. The CDR3 spans 16 residues. The CDR3 is CASSQEQGSPSEKLFF. The CDR3 bases are TGCGCCAGCAGCCAAGAACAGGGGTCCCCGAGTGAAAAACTGTTTTTT.

The chain combines TRBV6-1 with TRBJ2-7; 7 bases fit TRBD2. Germline CDR1 is MNHNS and CDR2 is SASEGT. V shed 5 bases, J shed 4 bases, and the junction held 2 bases outside the gene matches. This CDR3 has 12 residues. CDR3 nucleotide sequence: TGTGCCAGCAGTTCCGGGGGGTACGAGCAGTACTTC. Translation gives CASSSGGYEQYF.

The CDR3 loop is CASSAEGRTYEQYF. In nucleotides, the CDR3 is TGTGCCAGCAGCGCAGAAGGACGGACCTACGAGCAGTACTTC. The chain recombines TRBV9 with TRBJ2-7; D not resolved. V lost 3 bases to trimming and J lost 2 bases, with 12 bases between them. This CDR3 has 14 residues. CDR1 is SGDLS, CDR2 YYNGEE, per germline.

The V call is TRBV7-8, the J call TRBJ2-7; D is ambiguous. Germline-derived CDR1 and CDR2 are SGHVS and FQNEAQ. Trimming shortened V by 1 base and J by 2 bases, and 6 bases separated the two germline ends. The CDR3 extends over 13 amino acids. The CDR3 DNA reads as TGTGCCAGCAGCTTAGGGATAGCCTACGAGCAGTACTTC. Translated, it gives CASSLGIAYEQYF.